This TCR beta chain was obtained from a study of OX40 agonist ivuxolimab in advanced cancers. Study information: Three patients, one with hepatocellular carcinoma and two with cutaneous melanoma, achieved partial responses.

The study sampled blood at baseline, cycle 4 day 1, and cycle 7 day 1. Study outcomes and limitations: Individuals who were partial responders at 0.1-3.0 mg/kg had clonal expansion that ranked among the lowest. Some nonresponders also had low normalized T-cell clonal expansion.

Profiled with immunoSEQ multiplex PCR; TCRdb holds only in-frame clones, not every one. Of about 64,000 clones detected, about 88% appear once; the ten largest clones hold about 3%. Germline lookup yields CDR1 LNHDA and CDR2 SQIVND (reference sequence). The V and J ends lost 5 bases and 4 bases respectively, with 8 bases between them. This CDR3 is 13 amino acids long. Note on this clone: The target antigen is unknown.

This chain links TRBV19 with TRBJ2-2, with D unclear. The receptor was isolated from an adult with an advanced solid tumor such as melanoma, head and neck, liver or kidney cancer. This specimen consisted of CD4+ or CD8+ T cells sorted from blood, obtained in a trial of the OX40 agonist ivuxolimab. CDR3 protein: CASSQTFTGELFF. DNA of the CDR3: TGTGCCAGTAGTCAGACCTTCACCGGGGAGCTGTTTTTT.